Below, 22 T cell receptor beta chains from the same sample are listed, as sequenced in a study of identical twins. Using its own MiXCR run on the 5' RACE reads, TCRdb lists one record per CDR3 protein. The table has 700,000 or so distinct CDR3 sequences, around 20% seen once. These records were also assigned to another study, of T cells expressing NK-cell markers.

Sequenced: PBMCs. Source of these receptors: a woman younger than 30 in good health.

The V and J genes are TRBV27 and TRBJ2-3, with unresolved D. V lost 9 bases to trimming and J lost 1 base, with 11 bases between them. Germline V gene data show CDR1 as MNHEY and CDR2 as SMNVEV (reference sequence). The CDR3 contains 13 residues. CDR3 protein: CASLNPRTDTQYF. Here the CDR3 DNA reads TGTGCCAGTCTAAACCCCCGCACAGATACGCAGTATTTT.

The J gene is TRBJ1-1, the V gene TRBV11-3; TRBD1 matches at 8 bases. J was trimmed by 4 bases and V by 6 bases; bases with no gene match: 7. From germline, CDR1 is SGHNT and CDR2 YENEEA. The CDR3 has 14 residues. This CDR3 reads CASRQGVLATEAFF. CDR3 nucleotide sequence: TGTGCCAGCAGACAGGGGGTATTGGCCACTGAAGCTTTCTTT.

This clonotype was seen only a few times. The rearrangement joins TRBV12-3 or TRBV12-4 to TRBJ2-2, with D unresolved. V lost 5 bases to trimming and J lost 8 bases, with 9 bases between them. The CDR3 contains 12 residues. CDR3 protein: CASSGAFGELFF. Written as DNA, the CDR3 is TGTGCCAGCAGTGGAGCGTTTGGGGAGCTGTTTTTT.

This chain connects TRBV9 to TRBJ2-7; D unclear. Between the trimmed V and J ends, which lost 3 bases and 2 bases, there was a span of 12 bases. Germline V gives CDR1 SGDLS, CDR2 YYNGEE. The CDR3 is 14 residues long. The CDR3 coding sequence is TGTGCCAGCAGCGGTAGCCCCTCTACCTACGAGCAGTACTTC. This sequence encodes CASSGSPSTYEQYF.

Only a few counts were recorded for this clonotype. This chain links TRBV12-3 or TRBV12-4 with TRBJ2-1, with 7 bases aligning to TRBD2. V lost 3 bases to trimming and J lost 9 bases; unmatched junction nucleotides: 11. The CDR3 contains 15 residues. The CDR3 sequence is CASSLERGPGFEQFF. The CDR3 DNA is TGTGCCAGCAGTTTGGAGCGGGGCCCTGGGTTTGAGCAGTTCTTC.

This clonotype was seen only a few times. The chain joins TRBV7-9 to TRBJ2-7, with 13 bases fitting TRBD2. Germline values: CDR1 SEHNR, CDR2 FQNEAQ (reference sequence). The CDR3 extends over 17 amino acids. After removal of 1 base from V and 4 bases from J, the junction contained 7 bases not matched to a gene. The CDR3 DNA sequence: TGTGCCAGCAGCTTAGTAGCTTGGACTAGCGGGGGATACGAGCAGTACTTC. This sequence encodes CASSLVAWTSGGYEQYF.

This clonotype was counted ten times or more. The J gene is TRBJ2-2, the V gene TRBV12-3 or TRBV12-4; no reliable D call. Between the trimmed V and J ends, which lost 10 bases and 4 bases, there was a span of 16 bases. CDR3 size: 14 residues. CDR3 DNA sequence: TGTGCCACCACCCTCTTAGGGTCCACCGGGGAGCTGTTTTTT. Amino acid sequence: CATTLLGSTGELFF.

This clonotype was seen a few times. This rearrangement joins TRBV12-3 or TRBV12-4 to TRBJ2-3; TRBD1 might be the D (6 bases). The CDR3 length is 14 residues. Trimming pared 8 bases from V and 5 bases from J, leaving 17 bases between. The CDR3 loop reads CASGQGNNQDTQYF. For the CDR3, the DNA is TGTGCCAGCGGCCAGGGGAATAATCAAGATACGCAGTATTTT.

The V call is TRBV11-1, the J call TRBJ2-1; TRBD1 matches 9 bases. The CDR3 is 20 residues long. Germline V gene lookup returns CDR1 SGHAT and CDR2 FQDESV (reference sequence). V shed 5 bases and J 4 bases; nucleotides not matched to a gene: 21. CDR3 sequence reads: CASSLTGDRVERLGYNEQFF. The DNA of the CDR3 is TGTGCCAGCAGCCTTACAGGGGACAGGGTCGAGCGTCTTGGGTACAATGAGCAGTTCTTC.

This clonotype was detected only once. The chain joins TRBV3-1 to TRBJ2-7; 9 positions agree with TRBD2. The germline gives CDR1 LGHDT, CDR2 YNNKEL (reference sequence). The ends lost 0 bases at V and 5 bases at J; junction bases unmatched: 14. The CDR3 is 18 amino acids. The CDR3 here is CASSQDSIVSGRRNEQYF. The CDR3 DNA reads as TGTGCCAGCAGCCAAGATTCGATCGTTAGCGGGAGAAGGAACGAGCAGTACTTC.

This CDR3 is CSGVFTGGNYGSKNIQYF. CDR3 nucleotide sequence: TGCAGTGGAGTTTTCACGGGGGGCAACTACGGGTCCAAAAACATTCAGTACTTC. This chain connects TRBV20-1 to TRBJ2-4; tentative D call: TRBD2 (7 bases). CDR3 length: 18 amino acids. V lost 7 bases and J lost 2, with 27 bases in between. In germline, CDR1 is DFQATT, CDR2 SNEGSKA (reference sequence).

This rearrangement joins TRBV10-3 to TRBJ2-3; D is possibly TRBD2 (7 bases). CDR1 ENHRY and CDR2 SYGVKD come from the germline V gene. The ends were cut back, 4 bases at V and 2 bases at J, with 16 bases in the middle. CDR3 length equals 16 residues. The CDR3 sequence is CAISGRGGATTDTQYF. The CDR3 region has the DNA TGTGCCATCAGTGGTAGGGGGGGAGCCACCACAGATACGCAGTATTTT.

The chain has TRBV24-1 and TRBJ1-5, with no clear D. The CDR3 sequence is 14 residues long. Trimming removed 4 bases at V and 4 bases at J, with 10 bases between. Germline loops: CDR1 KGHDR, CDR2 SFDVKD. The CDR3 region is CATSDSAVNQPQHF. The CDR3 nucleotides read TGTGCCACCAGTGACTCCGCCGTAAATCAGCCCCAGCATTTT.

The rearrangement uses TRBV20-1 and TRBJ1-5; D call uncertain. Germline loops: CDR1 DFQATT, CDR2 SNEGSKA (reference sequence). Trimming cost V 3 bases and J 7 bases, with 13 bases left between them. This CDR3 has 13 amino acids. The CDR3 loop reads CSASPGATQPQHF. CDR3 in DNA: TGCAGTGCTAGTCCGGGTGCCACCCAGCCCCAGCATTTT.

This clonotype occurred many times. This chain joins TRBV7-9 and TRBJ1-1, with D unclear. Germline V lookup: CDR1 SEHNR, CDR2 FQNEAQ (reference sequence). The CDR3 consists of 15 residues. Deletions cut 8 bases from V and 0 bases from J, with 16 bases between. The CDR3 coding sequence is TGTGCCAGCTCCCCAGGAAATTCGGTGAACACTGAAGCTTTCTTT. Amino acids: CASSPGNSVNTEAFF.

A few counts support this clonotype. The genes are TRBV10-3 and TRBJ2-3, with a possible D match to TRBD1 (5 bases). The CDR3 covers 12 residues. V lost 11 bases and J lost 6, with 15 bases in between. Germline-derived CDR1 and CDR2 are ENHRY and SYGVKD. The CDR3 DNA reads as TGTGCCCAGGGCCAGGGAACGGATACGCAGTATTTT. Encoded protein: CAQGQGTDTQYF.

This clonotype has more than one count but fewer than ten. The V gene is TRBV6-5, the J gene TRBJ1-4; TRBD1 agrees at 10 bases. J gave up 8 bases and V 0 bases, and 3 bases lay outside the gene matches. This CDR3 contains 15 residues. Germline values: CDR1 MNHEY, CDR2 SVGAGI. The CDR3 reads CASSYSGQGSEKLFF. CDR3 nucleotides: TGTGCCAGCAGTTACTCGGGACAGGGGAGCGAAAAACTGTTTTTT.

CDR3 protein: CASSRDGLAGVTSYEQYF. CDR3 bases: TGTGCCAGCAGCCGAGACGGACTAGCGGGGGTGACTTCCTACGAGCAGTACTTC. The chain joins TRBV4-2 to TRBJ2-7, with 13 positions matching TRBD2. CDR3 length: 18 residues. V lost 4 bases, J lost 1 base, and 10 bases stayed unmatched. Germline CDR1 LGHNA, CDR2 YNFKEQ.

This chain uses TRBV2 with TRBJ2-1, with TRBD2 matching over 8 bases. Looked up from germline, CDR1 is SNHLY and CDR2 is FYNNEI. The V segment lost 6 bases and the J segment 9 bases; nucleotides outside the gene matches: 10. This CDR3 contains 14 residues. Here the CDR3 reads CASRGLVGLGEQFF. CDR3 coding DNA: TGTGCCAGCAGGGGACTAGTGGGTCTCGGTGAGCAGTTCTTC.

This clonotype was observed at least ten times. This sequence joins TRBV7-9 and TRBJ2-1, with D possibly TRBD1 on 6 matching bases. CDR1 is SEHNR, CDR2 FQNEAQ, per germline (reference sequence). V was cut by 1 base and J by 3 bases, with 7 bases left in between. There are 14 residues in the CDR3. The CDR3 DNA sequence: TGTGCCAGCAGCTTAGACAGGGTCTACAATGAGCAGTTCTTC. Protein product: CASSLDRVYNEQFF.

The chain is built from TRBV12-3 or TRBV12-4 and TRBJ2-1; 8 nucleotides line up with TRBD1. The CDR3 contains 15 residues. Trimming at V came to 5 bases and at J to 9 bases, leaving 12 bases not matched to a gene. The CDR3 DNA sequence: TGTGCCAGCAGTACGCGACAGGGGCGGGCTGTTGAGCAGTTCTTC. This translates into CASSTRQGRAVEQFF.

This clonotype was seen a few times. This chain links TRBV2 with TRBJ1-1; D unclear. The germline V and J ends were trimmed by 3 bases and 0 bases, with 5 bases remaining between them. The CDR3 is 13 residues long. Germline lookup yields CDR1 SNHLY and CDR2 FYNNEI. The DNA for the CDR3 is TGTGCCAGCAGTGAGAACTTGAACACTGAAGCTTTCTTT. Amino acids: CASSENLNTEAFF.